Here is one T cell receptor (beta chain) with its context. This entry is derived from a study of blood T cell repertoires in COVID-19. Study background: Italy, Spain and the United States were the sources of the convalescent and acute COVID-19 samples.

Original analysis: Estimation of nucleated cell counts was performed using reference gene primer amplification. Data came from immunoSEQ multiplex PCR; TCRdb stores just in-frame clones and leaves some out. The V and J calls and clone size come from that table; D and trimming were worked out from the DNA. Of approximately 440,000 clones detected, 80% to 95% appear once; the ten largest clones hold 0.6%. Per germline, CDR1 SGHKS and CDR2 YYEKEE (reference sequence). V lost 4 bases and J lost 4, with 17 bases in between. The CDR3 sequence is 15 residues long. The sequenced material came from PBMCs or T cells enriched from blood (not recorded which). The chain has TRBV5-5 and TRBJ1-2, with D maybe TRBD1 (5 bases). This clonotype was sampled from a man aged 18 to 30 who had recovered from COVID-19. Here the CDR3 reads CASSPVMTAVYGYTF. The CDR3 coding sequence is TGTGCCAGCAGCCCGGTTATGACAGCAGTCTATGGCTACACCTTC.